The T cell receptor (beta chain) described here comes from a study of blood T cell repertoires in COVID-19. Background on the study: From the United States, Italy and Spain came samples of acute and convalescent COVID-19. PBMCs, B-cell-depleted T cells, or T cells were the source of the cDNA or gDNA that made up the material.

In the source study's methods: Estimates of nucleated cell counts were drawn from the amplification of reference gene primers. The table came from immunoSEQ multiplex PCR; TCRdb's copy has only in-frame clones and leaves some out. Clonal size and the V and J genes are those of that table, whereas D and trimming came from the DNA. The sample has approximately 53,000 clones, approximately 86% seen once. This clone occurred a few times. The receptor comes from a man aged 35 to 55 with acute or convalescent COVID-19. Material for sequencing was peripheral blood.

The CDR3 protein is CASSEPYLLAAGETQYF. CDR3 coding DNA: TGCGCCAGCAGTGAGCCATACTTACTAGCGGCGGGAGAGACCCAGTACTTC. The chain links TRBV10-2 to TRBJ2-5; 8 positions match TRBD2. The CDR3 runs 17 residues. With V trimmed by 2 bases and J by 4 bases, 12 bases remained unmatched. Looked up from germline, CDR1 is WSHSY and CDR2 is SAAADI.